A single sample gave rise to the 19 T cell receptor beta chains below, sequenced in a study of OX40 agonist ivuxolimab in advanced cancers. TCRdb's table, derived via immunoSEQ multiplex PCR, lists solely in-frame clones and lacks some. The sample has about 79,000 clones; approximately 90% are singletons. The material was CD4+ or CD8+ T cells sorted from blood, obtained in a trial of the OX40 agonist ivuxolimab. The source of these receptors is an adult with an advanced solid tumor such as melanoma, head and neck, liver or kidney cancer.

V usage is TRBV18 and J usage is TRBJ2-2; 11 bases map to TRBD2. The germline V gene has CDR1 KGHSH and CDR2 LQKENI. V was clipped by 5 bases and J by 7 bases; unmatched bases: 6. The CDR3 runs to 15 residues. DNA for the CDR3: TGTGCCAGCTCAGTGACTAGCGGGGCTGTCGGGGAGCTGTTTTTT. Its translation: CASSVTSGAVGELFF.

This clone occurred once. This chain connects TRBV11-3 to TRBJ1-2; D gene uncertain. Germline CDR1 is SGHNT and CDR2 is YENEEA. Trimming stripped 2 bases from V and 3 bases from J, with 22 bases between. This CDR3 has 18 residues. This CDR3 is CASSLTGRVALVDYGYTF. The CDR3 DNA follows: TGTGCCAGCAGCTTAACCGGCAGAGTGGCATTAGTTGACTATGGCTACACCTTC. Full variable domain (rest looked up from reference TRBV11-3 and TRBJ1-2): EAGVVQSPRYKIIEKKQPVAFWCNPISGHNTLYWYLQNLGQGPELLIRYENEEAVDDSQLPKDRFSAERLKGVDSTLKIQPAELGDSAVYLCASSLTGRVALVDYGYTFGSGTRLTVV.

This chain connects TRBV30 to TRBJ2-6; no clear D gene. V dropped 8 bases and J dropped 3 bases, with 14 bases sitting between them. Per the germline V gene, CDR1 is GTSNPN and CDR2 is SVGIG (reference sequence). The CDR3 consists of 14 residues. CDR3 amino acids: CARRVVDGANVLTF. The CDR3 nucleotides are TGTGCCCGGCGAGTCGTGGATGGGGCCAACGTCCTGACTTTC.

The chain joins TRBV9 to TRBJ1-2; possibly TRBD1 for D (5 bases). The CDR3 spans 11 residues. Germline-derived CDR1 and CDR2 are SGDLS and YYNGEE. Trimming stripped 7 bases from V and 8 bases from J, with 12 bases between. The CDR3 loop is CASSEGAGYTF. The CDR3 nucleotides are TGTGCCAGCTCTGAAGGGGCCGGCTACACCTTC. The full variable domain, completed using reference TRBV9 and TRBJ1-2, is DSGVTQTPKHLITATGQRVTLRCSPRSGDLSVYWYQQSLDQGLQFLIQYYNGEERAKGNILERFSAQQFPDLHSELNLSSLELGDSALYFCASSEGAGYTFGSGTRLTVV.

On this clone: Other nucleotide sequences from this sample produce the same CDR3. The rearrangement links TRBV29-1 to TRBJ1-2; 8 nucleotides line up with TRBD1. J was trimmed by 8 bases and V by 5 bases; bases with no gene match: 7. The CDR3 has 12 amino acids. Looked up from germline, CDR1 is SQVTM and CDR2 is ANQGSEA. The CDR3 is CSVPDRGLGYTF. The CDR3 DNA follows: TGCAGCGTTCCTGACAGGGGCCTAGGCTACACCTTC.

V and J are TRBV9 and TRBJ2-1; 9 bases are a match to TRBD2. The CDR3 contains 15 residues. CDR1 and CDR2 (germline): SGDLS, YYNGEE. With 7 bases clipped from V and 8 bases from J, the junction kept 13 bases outside the gene matches. The CDR3 protein is CASGGAAGGKDEQFF. The CDR3 nucleotides read TGTGCCAGCGGGGGAGCGGCGGGGGGGAAGGATGAGCAGTTCTTC.

In its sample, this clone was seen once. This chain connects TRBV6-5 to TRBJ1-5; TRBD1 might be the D (6 bases). The CDR3 is 14 residues long. The V gene lost 4 bases and the J gene lost 6 bases, with 13 bases spanning the gap. The germline V gene has CDR1 MNHEY and CDR2 SVGAGI. The CDR3 DNA reads as TGTGCCAGCAGTTTAACAGGGAGAGGTCAGCCCCAGCATTTT. It codes for CASSLTGRGQPQHF.

This clone occurred once. This chain links TRBV7-6 with TRBJ1-4; no clear D gene. The germline gives CDR1 SGHVS, CDR2 FNYEAQ. The length of the CDR3 is 12 residues. Between the trimmed V and J ends, which lost 7 bases and 10 bases, there was a span of 13 bases. Here the CDR3 DNA reads TGTGCCAGCACCTCCTTATCCGGAAAACTGTTTTTT. It yields the protein CASTSLSGKLFF.

The chain uses TRBV30 and TRBJ1-2, with TRBD1 matching 7 bases. V dropped 4 bases and J dropped 4; count of bases not matched to a gene: 9. The V gene's germline CDR1 is GTSNPN and CDR2 SVGIG (reference sequence). This CDR3 has 14 amino acids. The CDR3 DNA reads as TGTGCCTGGAATCCGGGACAGACGTTCTATGGCTACACCTTC. This encodes CAWNPGQTFYGYTF.

This chain joins TRBV4-1 and TRBJ2-3; 10 positions agree with TRBD2. The junction had 2 bases not matched to a gene; V was cut back by 4 bases and J by 1 base. The length of the CDR3 is 15 residues. Germline CDR1 MGHRA, CDR2 YSYEKL. CDR3 bases: TGCGCCAGCAGCCTCGGACTAGCGGGCACAGATACGCAGTATTTT. Its protein is CASSLGLAGTDTQYF.

The V and J genes are TRBV5-1 and TRBJ1-2, with D possibly TRBD1 on 5 matching bases. The CDR3 consists of 13 residues. V lost 3 bases, J lost 4 bases, and 10 bases lay in between. The germline gives CDR1 SGHRS, CDR2 YFSETQ. DNA for the CDR3: TGCGCCAGCAGCTCCAACAGGATCTATGGCTACACCTTC. Amino acids: CASSSNRIYGYTF.

The chain joins TRBV9 to TRBJ2-2; 11 bases fit TRBD2. The CDR3 totals 16 residues. With 4 bases clipped from V and 3 bases from J, the junction kept 5 bases outside the gene matches. Germline CDR1 SGDLS, CDR2 YYNGEE. CDR3 amino acids: CASSFTSGGYTGELFF. The CDR3 nucleotides read TGTGCCAGCAGCTTCACTAGCGGGGGATACACCGGGGAGCTGTTTTTT.

The chain couples TRBV27 to TRBJ1-1; D is unclear. Germline CDR1 MNHEY, CDR2 SMNVEV (reference sequence). Deletions cut 2 bases from V and 2 bases from J, with 6 bases between. This CDR3 region has 13 residues. The CDR3 protein is CASSLVQNTEAFF. The DNA of the CDR3 is TGTGCCAGCAGTTTAGTTCAAAACACTGAAGCTTTCTTT.

This clone was counted between two and nine times. The rearrangement uses TRBV6-5 and TRBJ2-1; possible D gene TRBD2, 6 bases. This CDR3 spans 15 amino acids. Germline-derived CDR1 and CDR2 are MNHEY and SVGAGI. Trimming took off 6 bases at V and 8 bases at J, with 20 bases between the two ends. The CDR3 DNA is TGTGCCAGCAGGGCGTTGGAGGGCCAAACGGATGAGCAGTTCTTC. Translation: CASRALEGQTDEQFF.

CDR3: CASSLGERGGGETQYF. DNA for the CDR3: TGCGCCAGCAGCTTGGGAGAGCGGGGGGGCGGAGAGACCCAGTACTTC. The chain has TRBV5-1 and TRBJ2-5; 10 bases map to TRBD2. Germline lookup yields CDR1 SGHRS and CDR2 YFSETQ. J lost 4 bases, V lost 0 bases, and 6 bases had no gene match. The CDR3 covers 16 residues.

The V and J genes are TRBV15 and TRBJ2-7; 8 positions agree with TRBD1. Germline-derived CDR1 and CDR2 are LNHNV and YYDKDF (reference sequence). J gave up 2 bases and V 4 bases, and 4 bases lay outside the gene matches. CDR3 length equals 14 residues. Here the CDR3 DNA reads TGTGCCACCAGCACTGACAGGGGTACCTACGAGCAGTACTTC. Encoded protein: CATSTDRGTYEQYF.

For the CDR3, the DNA is TGTGCCAGCAGTCCACTATGGTCCGAGAGGGCCCTCCTAACCAATGAGCAGTTCTTC. Translation: CASSPLWSERALLTNEQFF. This chain links TRBV27 with TRBJ2-1, with TRBD2 as a possible D gene (5 bases). Per the germline V gene, CDR1 is MNHEY and CDR2 is SMNVEV (reference sequence). The CDR3 consists of 19 residues. V was cut by 5 bases and J by 6 bases, with 29 bases left in between.

The CDR3 loop reads CASSLGPNAFF. For the CDR3, the DNA is TGTGCCAGCAGTTTAGGACCGAACGCGTTCTTC. The chain uses TRBV5-4 and TRBJ2-1; D uncertain. The CDR3 runs to 11 residues. Germline CDR1 is SGHNT and CDR2 is YYREEE (reference sequence). V lost 5 bases to trimming and J lost 15 bases, with 15 bases between them. Filled out from reference TRBV5-4 and TRBJ2-1, the complete variable domain reads ETGVTQSPTHLIKTRGQQVTLRCSSQSGHNTVSWYQQALGQGPQFIFQYYREEENGRGNFPPRFSGLQFPNYSSELNVNALELDDSALYLCASSLGPNAFFGPGTRLTVL.

This chain connects TRBV13 to TRBJ1-3; D gene unclear. This CDR3 is built from 16 residues. Germline V lookup: CDR1 PRHDT, CDR2 FYEKMQ (reference sequence). The V end was cut by 4 bases, the J end by 2 bases, with 15 bases between. CDR3 sequence reads: CASSSRFRTAGNTIYF. Written as DNA, the CDR3 is TGTGCCAGCAGCTCACGGTTTAGGACGGCTGGAAACACCATATATTTT.